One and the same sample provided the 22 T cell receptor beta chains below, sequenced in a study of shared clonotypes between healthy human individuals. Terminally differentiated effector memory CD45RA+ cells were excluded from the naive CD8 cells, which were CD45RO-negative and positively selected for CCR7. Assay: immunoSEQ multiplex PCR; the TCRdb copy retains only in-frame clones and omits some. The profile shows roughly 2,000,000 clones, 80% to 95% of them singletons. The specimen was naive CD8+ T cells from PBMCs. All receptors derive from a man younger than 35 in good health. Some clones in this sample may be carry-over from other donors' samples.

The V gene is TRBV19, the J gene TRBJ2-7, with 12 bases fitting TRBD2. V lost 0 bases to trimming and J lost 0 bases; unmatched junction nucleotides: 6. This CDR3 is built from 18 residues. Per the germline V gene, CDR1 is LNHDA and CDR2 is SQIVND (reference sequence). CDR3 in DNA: TGTGCCAGTAGTATAGAAGGTTGGACTAGCGGGAACTCCTACGAGCAGTACTTC. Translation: CASSIEGWTSGNSYEQYF.

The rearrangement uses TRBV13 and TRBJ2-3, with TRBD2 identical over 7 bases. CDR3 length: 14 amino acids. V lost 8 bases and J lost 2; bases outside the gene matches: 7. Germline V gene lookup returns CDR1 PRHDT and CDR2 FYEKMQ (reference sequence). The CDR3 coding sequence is TGTGCCAGCCTCCCGGGACTATTCACAGATACGCAGTATTTT. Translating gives CASLPGLFTDTQYF. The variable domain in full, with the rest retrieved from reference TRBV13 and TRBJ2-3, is AAGVIQSPRHLIKEKRETATLKCYPIPRHDTVYWYQQGPGQDPQFLISFYEKMQSDKGSIPDRFSAQQFSDYHSELNMSSLELGDSALYFCASLPGLFTDTQYFGPGTRLTVL.

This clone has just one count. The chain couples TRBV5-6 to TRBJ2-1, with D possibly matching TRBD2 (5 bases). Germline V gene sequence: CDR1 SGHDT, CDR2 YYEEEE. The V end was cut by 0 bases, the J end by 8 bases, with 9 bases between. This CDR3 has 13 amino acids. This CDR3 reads CASSLGTLDEQFF. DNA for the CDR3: TGTGCCAGCAGCTTGGGAACACTAGATGAGCAGTTCTTC.

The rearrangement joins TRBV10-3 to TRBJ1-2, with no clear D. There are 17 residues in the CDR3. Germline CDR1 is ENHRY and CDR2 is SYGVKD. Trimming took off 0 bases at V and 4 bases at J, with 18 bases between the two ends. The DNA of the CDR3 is TGTGCCATCAGTGAGTCGACCGAGTTCGGGGTTGCCTATGGCTACACCTTC. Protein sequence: CAISESTEFGVAYGYTF.

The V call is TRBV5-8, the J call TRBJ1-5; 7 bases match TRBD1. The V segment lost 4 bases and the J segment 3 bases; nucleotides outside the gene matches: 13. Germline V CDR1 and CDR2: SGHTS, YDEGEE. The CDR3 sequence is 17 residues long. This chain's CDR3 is CASSLWEQGSFNQPQHF. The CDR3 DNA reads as TGTGCCAGCAGCCTGTGGGAACAGGGGAGTTTCAATCAGCCCCAGCATTTT.

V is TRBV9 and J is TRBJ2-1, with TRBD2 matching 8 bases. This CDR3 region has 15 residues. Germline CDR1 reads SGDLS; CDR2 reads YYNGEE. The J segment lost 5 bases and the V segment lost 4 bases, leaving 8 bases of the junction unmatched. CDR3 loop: CASSPGTSSHNEQFF. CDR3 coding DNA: TGTGCCAGCAGCCCCGGGACTAGTTCCCACAATGAGCAGTTCTTC.

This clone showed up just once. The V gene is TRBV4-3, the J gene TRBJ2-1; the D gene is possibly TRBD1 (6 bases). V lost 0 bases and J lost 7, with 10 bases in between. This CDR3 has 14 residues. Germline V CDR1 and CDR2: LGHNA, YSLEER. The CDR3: CASSQEVGGNEQFF. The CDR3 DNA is TGCGCCAGCAGCCAAGAGGTAGGGGGAAATGAGCAGTTCTTC.

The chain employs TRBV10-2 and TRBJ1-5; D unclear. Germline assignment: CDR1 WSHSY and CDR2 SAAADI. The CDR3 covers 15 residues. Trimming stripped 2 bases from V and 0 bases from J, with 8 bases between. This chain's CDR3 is CASSETTDSNQPQHF. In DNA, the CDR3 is TGCGCCAGCAGTGAGACGACTGATAGCAATCAGCCCCAGCATTTT.

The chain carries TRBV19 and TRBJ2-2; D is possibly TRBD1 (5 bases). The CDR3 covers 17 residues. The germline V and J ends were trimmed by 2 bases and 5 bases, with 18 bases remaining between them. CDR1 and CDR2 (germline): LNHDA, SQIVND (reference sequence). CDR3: CASSIPGLTVGTGELFF. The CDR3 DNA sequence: TGTGCCAGTAGTATACCCGGCTTGACAGTAGGAACCGGGGAGCTGTTTTTT. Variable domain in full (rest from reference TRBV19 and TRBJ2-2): DGGITQSPKYLFRKEGQNVTLSCEQNLNHDAMYWYRQDPGQGLRLIYYSQIVNDFQKGDIAEGYSVSREKKESFPLTVTSAQKNPTAFYLCASSIPGLTVGTGELFFGEGSRLTVL.

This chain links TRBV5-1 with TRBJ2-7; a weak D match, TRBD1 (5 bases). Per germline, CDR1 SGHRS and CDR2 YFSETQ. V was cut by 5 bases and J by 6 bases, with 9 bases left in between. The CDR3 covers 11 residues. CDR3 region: CASSQGREQYF. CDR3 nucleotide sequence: TGCGCCAGCAGTCAGGGTCGCGAGCAGTACTTC.

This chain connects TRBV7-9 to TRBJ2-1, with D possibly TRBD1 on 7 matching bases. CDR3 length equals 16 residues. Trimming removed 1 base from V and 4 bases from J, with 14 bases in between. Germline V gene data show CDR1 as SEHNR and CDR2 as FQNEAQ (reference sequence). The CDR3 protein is CASSLGRGREYNEQFF. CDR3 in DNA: TGTGCCAGCAGCTTAGGGAGGGGGCGAGAGTACAATGAGCAGTTCTTC.

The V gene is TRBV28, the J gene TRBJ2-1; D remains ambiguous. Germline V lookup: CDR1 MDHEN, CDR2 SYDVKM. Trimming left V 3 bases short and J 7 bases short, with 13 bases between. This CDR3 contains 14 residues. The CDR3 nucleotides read TGTGCCAGCAGTTTTACGCCTAGGCGGAATGAGCAGTTCTTC. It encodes CASSFTPRRNEQFF.

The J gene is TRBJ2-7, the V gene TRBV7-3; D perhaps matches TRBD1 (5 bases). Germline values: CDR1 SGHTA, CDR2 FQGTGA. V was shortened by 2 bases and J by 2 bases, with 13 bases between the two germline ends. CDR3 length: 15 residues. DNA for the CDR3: TGTGCCAGCAGCTTAGACAGCCTCCGGCCCTACGAGCAGTACTTC. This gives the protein CASSLDSLRPYEQYF. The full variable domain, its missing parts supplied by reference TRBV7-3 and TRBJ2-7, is GAGVSQTPSNKVTEKGKYVELRCDPISGHTALYWYRQSLGQGPEFLIYFQGTGAADDSGLPNDRFFAVRPEGSVSTLKIQRTERGDSAVYLCASSLDSLRPYEQYFGPGTRLTVT.

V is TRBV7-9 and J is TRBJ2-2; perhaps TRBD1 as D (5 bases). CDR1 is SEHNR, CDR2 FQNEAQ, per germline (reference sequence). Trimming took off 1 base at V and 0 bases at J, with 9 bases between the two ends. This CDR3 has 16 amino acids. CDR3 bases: TGTGCCAGCAGCTTAGGGCGGACATCGAACACCGGGGAGCTGTTTTTT. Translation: CASSLGRTSNTGELFF.

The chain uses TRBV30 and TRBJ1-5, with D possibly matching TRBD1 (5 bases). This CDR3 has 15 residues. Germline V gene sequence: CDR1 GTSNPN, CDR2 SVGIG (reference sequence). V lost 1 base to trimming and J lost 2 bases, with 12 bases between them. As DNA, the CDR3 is TGTGCCTGGAGTGCCCGAGGGGCGGGCAATCAGCCCCAGCATTTT. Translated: CAWSARGAGNQPQHF.

CDR3 amino acids: CASQKDYEQYF. The CDR3 bases are TGTGCCAGCCAGAAAGACTACGAGCAGTACTTC. V usage is TRBV28 and J usage is TRBJ2-7; no clear D. CDR1 and CDR2 from the germline V gene are MDHEN and SYDVKM. This CDR3 comprises 11 residues. V was trimmed by 8 bases and J by 3 bases, leaving 8 bases between them.

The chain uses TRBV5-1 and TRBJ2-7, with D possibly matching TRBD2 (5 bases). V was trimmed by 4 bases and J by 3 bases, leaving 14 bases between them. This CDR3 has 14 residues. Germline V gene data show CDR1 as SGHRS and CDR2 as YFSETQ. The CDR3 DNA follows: TGCGCCAGCAGCCCCCCCACTAGAATCTACGAGCAGTACTTC. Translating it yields CASSPPTRIYEQYF.

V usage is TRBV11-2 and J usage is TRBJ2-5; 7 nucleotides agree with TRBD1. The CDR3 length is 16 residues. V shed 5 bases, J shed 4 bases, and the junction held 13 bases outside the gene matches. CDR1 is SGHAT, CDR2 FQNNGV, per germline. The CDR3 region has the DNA TGTGCCAGCAGCCAACGGTGGACAGGTAATTCAGAGACCCAGTACTTC. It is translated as CASSQRWTGNSETQYF. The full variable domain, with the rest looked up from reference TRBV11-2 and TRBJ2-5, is EAGVAQSPRYKIIEKRQSVAFWCNPISGHATLYWYQQILGQGPKLLIQFQNNGVVDDSQLPKDRFSAERLKGVDSTLKIQPAKLEDSAVYLCASSQRWTGNSETQYFGPGTRLLVL.

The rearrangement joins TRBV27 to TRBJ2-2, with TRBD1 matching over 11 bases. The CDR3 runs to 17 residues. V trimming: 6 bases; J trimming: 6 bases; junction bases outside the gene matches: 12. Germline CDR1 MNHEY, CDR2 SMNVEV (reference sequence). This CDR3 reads CASSRPGGQGVPGELFF. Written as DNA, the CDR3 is TGTGCCAGCAGCCGACCCGGGGGACAGGGGGTCCCCGGGGAGCTGTTTTTT.

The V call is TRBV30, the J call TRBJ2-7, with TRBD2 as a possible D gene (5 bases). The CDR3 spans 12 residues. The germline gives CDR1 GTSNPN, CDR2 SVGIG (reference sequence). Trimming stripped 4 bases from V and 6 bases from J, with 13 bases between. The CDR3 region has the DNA TGTGCCTGGACCCCTAGCAACGGCGAGCAGTACTTC. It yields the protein CAWTPSNGEQYF.

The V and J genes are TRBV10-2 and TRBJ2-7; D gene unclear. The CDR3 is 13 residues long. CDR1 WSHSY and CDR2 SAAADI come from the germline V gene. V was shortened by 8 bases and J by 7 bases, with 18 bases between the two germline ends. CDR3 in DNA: TGCGCCAGCTGGCCGGGTCTTGGGGTGGAGCAGTACTTC. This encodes CASWPGLGVEQYF.

The CDR3 reads CASSLVAAGPYQPQHF. The DNA for the CDR3 is TGTGCCAGCAGCTTAGTAGCAGCGGGGCCCTATCAGCCCCAGCATTTT. V and J are TRBV7-6 and TRBJ1-5, with D possibly TRBD1 on 5 matching bases. The length of the CDR3 is 16 residues. With 1 base removed from V and 5 bases from J, the gap between germline ends came to 15 bases. CDR1 and CDR2 (germline): SGHVS, FNYEAQ.